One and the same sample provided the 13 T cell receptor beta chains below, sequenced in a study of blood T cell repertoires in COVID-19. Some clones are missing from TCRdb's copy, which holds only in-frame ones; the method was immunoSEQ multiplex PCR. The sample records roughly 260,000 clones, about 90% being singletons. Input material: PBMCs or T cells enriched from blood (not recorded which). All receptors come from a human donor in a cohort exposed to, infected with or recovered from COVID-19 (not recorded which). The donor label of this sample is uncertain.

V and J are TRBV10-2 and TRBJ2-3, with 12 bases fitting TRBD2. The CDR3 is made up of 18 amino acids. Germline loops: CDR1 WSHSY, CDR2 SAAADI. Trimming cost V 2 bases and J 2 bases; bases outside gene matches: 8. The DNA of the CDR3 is TGCGCCAGCAGTGAGGAGCTAGCGGGGGGGGGATCCACAGATACGCAGTATTTT. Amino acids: CASSEELAGGGSTDTQYF.

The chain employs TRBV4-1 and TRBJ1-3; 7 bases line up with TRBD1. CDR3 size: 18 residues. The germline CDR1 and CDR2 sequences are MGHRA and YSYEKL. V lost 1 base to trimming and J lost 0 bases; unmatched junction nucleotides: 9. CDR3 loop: CASSQGTRDSISGNTIYF. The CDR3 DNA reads TGCGCCAGCAGCCAAGGGACCAGGGACAGCATCTCTGGAAACACCATATATTTT.

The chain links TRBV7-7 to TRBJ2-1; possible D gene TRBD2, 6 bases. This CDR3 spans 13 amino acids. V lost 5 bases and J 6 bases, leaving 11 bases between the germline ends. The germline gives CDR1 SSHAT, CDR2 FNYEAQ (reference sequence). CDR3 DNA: TGTGCCAGCAGCCTGGGGACTTCCAATGAGCAGTTCTTC. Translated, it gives CASSLGTSNEQFF.

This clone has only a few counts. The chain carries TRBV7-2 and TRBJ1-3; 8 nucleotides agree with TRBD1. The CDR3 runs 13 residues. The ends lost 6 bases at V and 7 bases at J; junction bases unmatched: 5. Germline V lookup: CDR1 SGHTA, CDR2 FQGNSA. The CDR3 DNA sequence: TGTGCCAGCAGTGTACAGGGGGTTAACACCATATATTTT. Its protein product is CASSVQGVNTIYF.

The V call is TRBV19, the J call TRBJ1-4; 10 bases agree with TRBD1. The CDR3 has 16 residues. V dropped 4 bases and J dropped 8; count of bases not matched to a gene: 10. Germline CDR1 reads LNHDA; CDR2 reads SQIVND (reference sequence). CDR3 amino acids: CASSTLLTGGAEKLFF. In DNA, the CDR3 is TGTGCCAGTAGTACCCTGCTGACAGGGGGCGCGGAAAAACTGTTTTTT.

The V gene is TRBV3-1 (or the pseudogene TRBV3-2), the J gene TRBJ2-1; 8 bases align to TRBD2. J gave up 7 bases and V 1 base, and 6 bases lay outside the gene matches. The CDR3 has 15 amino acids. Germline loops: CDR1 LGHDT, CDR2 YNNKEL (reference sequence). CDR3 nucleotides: TGTGCCAGCAGCCAAGGGTACGGGGGGGCTAATGAGCAGTTCTTC. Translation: CASSQGYGGANEQFF.

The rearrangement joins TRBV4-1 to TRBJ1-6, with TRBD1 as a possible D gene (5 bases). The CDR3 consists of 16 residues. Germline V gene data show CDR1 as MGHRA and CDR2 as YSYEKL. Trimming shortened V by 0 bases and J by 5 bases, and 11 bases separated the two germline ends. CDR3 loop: CASSQDKAGNNSPLHF. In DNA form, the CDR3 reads TGCGCCAGCAGCCAAGATAAGGCAGGGAATAATTCACCCCTCCACTTT.

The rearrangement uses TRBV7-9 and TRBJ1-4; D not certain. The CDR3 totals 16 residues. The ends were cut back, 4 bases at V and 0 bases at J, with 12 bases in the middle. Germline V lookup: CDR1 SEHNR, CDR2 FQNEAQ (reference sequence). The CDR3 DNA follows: TGTGCCAGCAGCTCCTCTCGGGGTCCAACTAATGAAAAACTGTTTTTT. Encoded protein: CASSSSRGPTNEKLFF.

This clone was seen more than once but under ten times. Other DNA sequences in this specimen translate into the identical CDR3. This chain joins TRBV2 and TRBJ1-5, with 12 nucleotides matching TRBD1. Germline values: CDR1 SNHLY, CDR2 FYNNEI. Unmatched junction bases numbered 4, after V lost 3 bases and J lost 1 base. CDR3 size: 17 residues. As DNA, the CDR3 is TGTGCCAGCAGTGAGGGACAGGGGGCAAGGAGCAATCAGCCCCAGCATTTT. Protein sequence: CASSEGQGARSNQPQHF.

Here the CDR3 reads CASSAPGQGRGNYGYTF. DNA for the CDR3: TGTGCCAGCAGTGCCCCGGGACAGGGGAGGGGAAACTATGGCTACACCTTC. The chain carries TRBV2 and TRBJ1-2, with 10 bases that match TRBD1. After removal of 4 bases from V and 2 bases from J, the junction contained 10 bases not matched to a gene. The CDR3 extends over 17 amino acids. CDR1 and CDR2 from the germline V gene are SNHLY and FYNNEI.

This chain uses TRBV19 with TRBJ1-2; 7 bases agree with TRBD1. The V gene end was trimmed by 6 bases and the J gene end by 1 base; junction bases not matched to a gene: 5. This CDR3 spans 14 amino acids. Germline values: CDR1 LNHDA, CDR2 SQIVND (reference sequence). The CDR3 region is CASRAGTDNYGYTF. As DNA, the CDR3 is TGTGCCAGTAGAGCCGGGACAGATAACTATGGCTACACCTTC.

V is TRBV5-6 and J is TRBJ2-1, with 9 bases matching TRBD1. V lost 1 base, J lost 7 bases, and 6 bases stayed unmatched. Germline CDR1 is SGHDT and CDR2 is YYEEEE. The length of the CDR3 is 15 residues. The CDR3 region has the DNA TGTGCCAGCAGCTTGTTCGGACAGGGGATGAATGAGCAGTTCTTC. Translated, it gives CASSLFGQGMNEQFF.

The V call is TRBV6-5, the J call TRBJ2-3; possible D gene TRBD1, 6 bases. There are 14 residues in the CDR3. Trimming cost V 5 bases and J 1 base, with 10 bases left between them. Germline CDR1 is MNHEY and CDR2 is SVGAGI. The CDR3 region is CASSNRVGTDTQYF. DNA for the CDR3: TGTGCCAGCAGTAACAGGGTCGGCACAGATACGCAGTATTTT.